These T cell receptor beta chains were read from a single sample in a study of blood T cell repertoires in COVID-19. Generated by immunoSEQ multiplex PCR, the TCRdb table keeps only in-frame clones and is missing some. Found here are 170,000 or so clones, around 83% of them singletons; the top ten hold over 1.5%. Input material: peripheral blood. These receptors all come from a human donor in a cohort sampled during active COVID-19. The conserved cysteine and the conserved F or W are not part of the CDR3 here. Fields, in order: CDR3 length, J gene, V gene, CDR3 protein.

9	TRBJ2-7	TRBV6-2/TRBV6-3	ASSWGHEQY
12	TRBJ2-5	TRBV19	ASRRPGTSETQY
14	TRBJ2-1	TRBV29-1	SAKRGREGRSDEQF
12	TRBJ2-6	TRBV7-3	ASSPLTGANVLT
13	TRBJ2-1	TRBV3-1/TRBV3-2	ASSQDYGGKNEQF
13	TRBJ2-3	TRBV7-9	ASSLSQGNTDTQY
11	TRBJ1-6	TRBV3-1/TRBV3-2	ASSRLRGSPLH
12	TRBJ2-2	TRBV6-4	ASSPDIYAGELF
15	TRBJ1-6	TRBV19	ASSTMRQGFYNSPLH
17	TRBJ2-2	TRBV7-6	ASSRRLAGGRANTGELF
14	TRBJ1-5	TRBV24-1	ATSDRQGMGNQPQH
12	TRBJ1-2	TRBV24-1	ATSDPGQAYGYT
15	TRBJ2-7	TRBV7-2	ASSLAGGAGGGYEQY
12	TRBJ1-4	TRBV6-2/TRBV6-3	ASSYQGALEKLF
13	TRBJ2-7	TRBV4-2	ASSQGATSSYEQY
14	TRBJ2-3	TRBV15	ATSATRGQGADTQY
11	TRBJ2-7	TRBV28	ASPQLDTYEQY
13	TRBJ1-1	TRBV6-5	ASSYGPGWNTEAF
12	TRBJ2-7	TRBV5-4	ASRQQGGAYEQY
14	TRBJ1-5	TRBV19	ASSMVSGTLNQPQH
15	TRBJ1-1	TRBV19	ASSSHRGTTPNTEAF
13	TRBJ2-3	TRBV6-6	ASSLLAGNTDTQY
18	TRBJ1-1	TRBV11-2	ASSLDLSFTGGVSNTEAF
11	TRBJ2-1	TRBV9	ASSVVPTGEQF
13	TRBJ2-3	TRBV27	ASSLGGGVTDTQY
14	TRBJ2-1	TRBV6-1	ASSVGSAGSYNEQF
15	TRBJ2-3	TRBV7-2	ASSLVSSGSGTDTQY
11	TRBJ2-7	TRBV6-5	ASSWDTTYEQY
12	TRBJ1-1	TRBV4-2	ASSQESMNTEAF
12	TRBJ1-1	TRBV11-1	ASSLDRSNTEAF
14	TRBJ2-7	TRBV7-3	ASSLSGAGSSYEQY
11	TRBJ1-1	TRBV7-8	ASSPGENTEAF